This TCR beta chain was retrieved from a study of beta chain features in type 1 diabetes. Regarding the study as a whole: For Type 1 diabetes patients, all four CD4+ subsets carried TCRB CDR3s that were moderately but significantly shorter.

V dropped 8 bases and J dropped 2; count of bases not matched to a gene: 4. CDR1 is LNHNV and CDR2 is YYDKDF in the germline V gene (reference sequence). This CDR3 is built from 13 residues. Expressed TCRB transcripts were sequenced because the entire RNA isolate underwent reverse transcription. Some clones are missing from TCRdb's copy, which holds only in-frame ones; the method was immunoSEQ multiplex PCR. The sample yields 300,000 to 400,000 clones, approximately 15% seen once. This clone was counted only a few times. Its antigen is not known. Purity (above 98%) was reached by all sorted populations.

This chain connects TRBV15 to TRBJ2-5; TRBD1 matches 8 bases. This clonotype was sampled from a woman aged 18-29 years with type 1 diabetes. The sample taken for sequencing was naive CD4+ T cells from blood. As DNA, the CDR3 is TGTGCCACCCGACAGGGGATGCAAGAGACCCAGTACTTC. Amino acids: CATRQGMQETQYF.